These 4 T cell receptor beta chains originate from one sample sequenced in a study of blood T cell repertoires in COVID-19. The repertoire was sequenced with immunoSEQ multiplex PCR; TCRdb's copy has only in-frame clones and lacks some. Among 50,000 to 55,000 clones listed, around 86% were seen once. Sequenced: peripheral blood. These receptors were taken from a woman over 75 with acute or convalescent COVID-19.

The chain is built from TRBV3-1 (or the pseudogene TRBV3-2) and TRBJ1-2; tentatively, D is TRBD1 (5 bases). CDR3 length: 13 amino acids. The V gene lost 2 bases and the J gene lost 7 bases, with 11 bases spanning the gap. The germline CDR1 and CDR2 sequences are LGHDT and YNNKEL (reference sequence). The CDR3: CASSQPTGSGYTF. For the CDR3, the DNA is TGTGCCAGCAGCCAACCCACAGGAAGTGGCTACACCTTC.

This clone has a single count. V gene TRBV28 combines with J gene TRBJ1-2, with 7 nucleotides matching TRBD1. Losses at the gene ends were 6 bases for V and 7 bases for J; bases not matched to a gene: 8. The CDR3 length is 13 residues. CDR1 is MDHEN, CDR2 SYDVKM, per germline. This CDR3 reads CASRDNRGSGYTF. CDR3 nucleotide sequence: TGTGCCAGCAGGGACAACAGGGGCTCTGGCTACACCTTC.

This chain links TRBV5-1 with TRBJ2-3, with 7 bases matching TRBD2. Looked up from germline, CDR1 is SGHRS and CDR2 is YFSETQ. J was trimmed by 0 bases and V by 4 bases; bases with no gene match: 8. CDR3 length: 16 residues. CDR3 DNA: TGCGCCAGCAGCCCAGCTACTAGCGCTAGCACAGATACGCAGTATTTT. Translating it yields CASSPATSASTDTQYF.

The rearrangement links TRBV29-1 to TRBJ2-2, with TRBD2 identical over 9 bases. Trimming took 6 bases from V and 0 from J; bases not matched to a gene: 2. This CDR3 contains 14 residues. The germline CDR1 and CDR2 sequences are SQVTM and ANQGSEA. The CDR3 DNA is TGCAGCGTGCGGGGGGGCGCGAACACCGGGGAGCTGTTTTTT. It translates to CSVRGGANTGELFF.